Sequencing of this T cell receptor (beta chain) was carried out in a study of blood T cell repertoires in COVID-19. The CDR3 loop spans 14 amino acids. Germline CDR1 is SGHKS and CDR2 is YYEKEE (reference sequence). The V end lost 0 bases, the J end lost 5 bases, and 11 bases lay between the germline ends. Authors' data handling: Reference gene primers were amplified, and this amplification served to estimate nucleated cell counts. Sequenced by immunoSEQ multiplex PCR; TCRdb stores in-frame clones only, minus some. V and J calls and clone size are given by that table; D and trimming were obtained from the DNA. The profile shows under 200,000 clones, about 87% of them singletons.

The V call is TRBV5-5, the J call TRBJ1-2; tentative D call: TRBD1 (5 bases). The TCR comes from a man aged 60 to 75 with acute or convalescent COVID-19. The sample comprised peripheral blood. This CDR3 reads CASSLDRSGYGYTF. The CDR3 DNA reads TGTGCCAGCAGCTTGGATCGGTCAGGGTATGGCTACACCTTC. The complete variable domain, with remaining parts taken from reference TRBV5-5 and TRBJ1-2, reads DAGVTQSPTHLIKTRGQQVTLRCSPISGHKSVSWYQQVLGQGPQFIFQYYEKEERGRGNFPDRFSARQFPNYSSELNVNALLLGDSALYLCASSLDRSGYGYTFGSGTRLTVV.